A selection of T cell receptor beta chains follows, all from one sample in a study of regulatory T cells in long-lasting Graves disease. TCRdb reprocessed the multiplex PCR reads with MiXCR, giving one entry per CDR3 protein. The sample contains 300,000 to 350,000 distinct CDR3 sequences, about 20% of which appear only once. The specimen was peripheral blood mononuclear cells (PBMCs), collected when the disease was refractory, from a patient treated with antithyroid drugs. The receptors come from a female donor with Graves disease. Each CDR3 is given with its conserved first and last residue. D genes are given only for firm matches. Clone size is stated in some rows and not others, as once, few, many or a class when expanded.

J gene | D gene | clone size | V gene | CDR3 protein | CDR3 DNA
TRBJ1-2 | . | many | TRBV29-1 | CSAEGGLGGYTF | TGCAGCGCCGAGGGGGGGCTTGGCGGCTACACCTTC
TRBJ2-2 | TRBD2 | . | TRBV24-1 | CATRAAGEFTGELFF | TGTGCCACCAGAGCAGCGGGAGAGTTCACCGGGGAGCTGTTTTTT
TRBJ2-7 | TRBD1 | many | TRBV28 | CASSFGDSTYEQYF | TGTGCCAGCAGTTTTGGGGACAGCACCTACGAGCAGTACTTC
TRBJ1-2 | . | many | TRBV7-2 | CASSFNRNNRYGYTF | TGTGCCAGCAGCTTTAACAGGAATAATCGCTATGGCTACACCTTC
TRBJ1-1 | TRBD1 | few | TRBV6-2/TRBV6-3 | CASSYEPWTGGGSTEAFF | TGTGCCAGCAGTTACGAACCCTGGACAGGGGGCGGGAGTACTGAAGCTTTCTTT
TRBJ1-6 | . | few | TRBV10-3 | CAISESTGSPLHF | TGTGCCATCAGTGAGTCCACGGGGTCACCCCTCCACTTT
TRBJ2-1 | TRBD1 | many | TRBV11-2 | CASSLFRQGVNEQFF | TGTGCCAGCAGCTTATTTCGCCAGGGGGTCAATGAGCAGTTCTTC
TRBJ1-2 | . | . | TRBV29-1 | CSVARGGPFGYTF | TGCAGCGTGGCCCGGGGGGGCCCTTTTGGCTACACCTTC
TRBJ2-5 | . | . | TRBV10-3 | CAISESGGLQTQYF | TGTGCCATCAGTGAGTCGGGGGGCTTGCAGACCCAGTACTTC
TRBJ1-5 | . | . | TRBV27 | CASSLYGTPLFRQPQHF | TGTGCCAGCAGTTTATACGGGACTCCACTTTTCCGTCAGCCCCAGCATTTT
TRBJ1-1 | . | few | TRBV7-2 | CASSRHVDTEAFF | TGTGCCAGCAGCCGTCACGTGGACACTGAAGCTTTCTTT
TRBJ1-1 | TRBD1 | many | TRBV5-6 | CASSLVDRGTEAFF | TGTGCCAGCAGCTTGGTAGACAGGGGTACTGAAGCTTTCTTT
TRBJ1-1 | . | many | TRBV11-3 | CASSLGAGVNTEAFF | TGTGCCAGCAGCTTAGGAGCAGGGGTGAACACTGAAGCTTTCTTT
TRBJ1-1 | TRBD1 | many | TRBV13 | CASSKGTGGAFF | TGTGCCAGCAGCAAAGGCACAGGGGGCGCTTTCTTT
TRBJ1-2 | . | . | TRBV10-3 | CAIPSGLGRRGGYTF | TGTGCCATCCCTAGTGGGCTGGGGCGTCGGGGCGGCTACACCTTC
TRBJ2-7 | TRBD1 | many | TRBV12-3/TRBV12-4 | CASRRTGGYEQYF | TGTGCCAGCAGGCGGACAGGGGGGTACGAGCAGTACTTC
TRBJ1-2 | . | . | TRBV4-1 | CASSQERGTNNYGYTF | TGCGCCAGCAGCCAAGAGAGGGGGACAAACAACTATGGCTACACCTTC
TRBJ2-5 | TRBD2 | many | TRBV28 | CATSPGLAIGSGTQYF | TGTGCCACCTCACCGGGACTAGCCATAGGAAGTGGGACCCAGTACTTC
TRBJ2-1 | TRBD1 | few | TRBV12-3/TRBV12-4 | CASSGQGDEQFF | TGTGCCAGCAGTGGACAGGGTGATGAGCAGTTCTTC
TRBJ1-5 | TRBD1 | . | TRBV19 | CASSIGTGGQPQHF | TGTGCCAGTAGTATCGGGACAGGGGGTCAGCCCCAGCATTTT
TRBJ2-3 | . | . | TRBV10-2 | CASRLLPDGTDTQYF | TGCGCCAGCAGGCTCCTCCCCGACGGCACAGATACGCAGTATTTT
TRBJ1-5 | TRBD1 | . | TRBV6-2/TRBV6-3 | CASSYGRQGVGNQPQHF | TGTGCCAGCAGTTACGGAAGACAGGGGGTCGGCAATCAGCCCCAGCATTTT
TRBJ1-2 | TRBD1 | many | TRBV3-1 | CASSHQGTVINYGYTF | TGTGCCAGCAGCCACCAAGGGACAGTAATAAACTATGGCTACACCTTC
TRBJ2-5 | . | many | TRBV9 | CASSPHGRGWQETQYF | TGTGCCAGCAGCCCTCATGGCAGGGGTTGGCAAGAGACCCAGTACTTC
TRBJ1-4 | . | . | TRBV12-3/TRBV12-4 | CASSLIWQKEKLFF | TGTGCCAGCAGTTTGATTTGGCAGAAGGAAAAACTGTTTTTT
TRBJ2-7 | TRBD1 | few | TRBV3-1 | CASSQDTGQGYYEQYF | TGTGCCAGCAGCCAAGATACAGGACAGGGGTATTACGAGCAGTACTTC
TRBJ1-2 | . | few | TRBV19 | CASRVHGETNYGYTF | TGTGCCAGTAGGGTTCATGGGGAAACTAACTATGGCTACACCTTC
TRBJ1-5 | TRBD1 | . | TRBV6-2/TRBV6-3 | CASSSRGPGNQPQHF | TGTGCCAGCAGTTCCAGGGGGCCTGGCAATCAGCCCCAGCATTTT
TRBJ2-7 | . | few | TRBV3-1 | CASSPGRQHYEQYF | TGTGCCAGCAGCCCGGGACGCCAACACTACGAGCAGTACTTC
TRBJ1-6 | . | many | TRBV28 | CASSFLGGRNSPLHF | TGTGCCAGCAGTTTTTTAGGAGGACGTAATTCACCCCTCCACTTT
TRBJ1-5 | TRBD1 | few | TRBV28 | CASSSSRDRGLRQPQHF | TGTGCCAGCAGCTCATCTCGGGACAGGGGGTTGCGACAGCCCCAGCATTTT
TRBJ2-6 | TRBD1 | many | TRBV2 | CASLTIVTGASGPSGANVLTF | TGTGCCAGCCTCACGATCGTTACAGGGGCCTCCGGGCCCTCTGGGGCCAACGTCCTGACTTTC
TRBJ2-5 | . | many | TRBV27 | CASSSGTSFPLGF | TGTGCCAGCAGTTCCGGGACCAGCTTCCCACTGGGCTTC
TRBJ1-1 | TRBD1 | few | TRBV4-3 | CASSHYRGEAFF | TGCGCCAGCAGTCACTACAGGGGTGAAGCTTTCTTT
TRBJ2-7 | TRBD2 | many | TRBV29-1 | CSVRRRLVGEGRGPNEQYF | TGCAGCGTTCGTAGAAGACTAGTGGGGGAGGGCCGAGGTCCTAACGAGCAGTACTTC
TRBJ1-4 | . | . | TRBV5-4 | CASSPPGGEKLFF | TGTGCCAGCAGTCCCCCGGGGGGGGAAAAACTGTTTTTT
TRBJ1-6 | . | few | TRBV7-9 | CASSLGQFGSPLHF | TGTGCCAGCAGCTTAGGACAGTTCGGTTCACCCCTCCACTTT
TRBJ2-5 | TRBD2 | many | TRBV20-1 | CSAILAAQETQYF | TGCAGTGCTATTCTAGCGGCCCAAGAGACCCAGTACTTC
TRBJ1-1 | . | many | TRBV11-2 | CASSLGARNTEAFF | TGTGCCAGCAGCTTAGGGGCGCGAAACACTGAAGCTTTCTTT
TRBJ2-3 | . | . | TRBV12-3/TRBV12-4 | CASSQDGMRQYF | TGTGCCAGCAGCCAGGACGGGATGAGGCAGTATTTT
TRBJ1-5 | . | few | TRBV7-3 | CASSLQAGQPQHF | TGTGCCAGCAGCCTCCAGGCAGGACAGCCCCAGCATTTT
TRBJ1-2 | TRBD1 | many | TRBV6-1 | CASAQGTYGYTF | TGTGCCAGCGCACAGGGGACCTATGGCTACACCTTC
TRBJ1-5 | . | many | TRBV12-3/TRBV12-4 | CASSKWDQPQHF | TGTGCCAGCAGCAAATGGGATCAGCCCCAGCATTTT
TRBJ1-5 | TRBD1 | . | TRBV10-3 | CAISATGPGYQPQHF | TGTGCCATCAGCGCGACAGGGCCCGGGTATCAGCCCCAGCATTTT
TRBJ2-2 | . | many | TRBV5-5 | CASNLMGGELFF | TGTGCCAGCAACCTGATGGGCGGGGAGCTGTTTTTT
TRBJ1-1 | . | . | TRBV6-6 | CASSYSVEAEAFF | TGTGCCAGCAGTTACTCGGTGGAAGCTGAAGCTTTCTTT